The 16 T cell receptor beta chains below come from one sample, sequenced in a study of cytomegalovirus exposure and HLA in healthy donors. PCR used 60 Vbeta primers and 13 Jbeta primers. The assay was immunoSEQ multiplex PCR, and TCRdb's table has in-frame clones only and misses some. This table holds some 90,000 clones, roughly 79% found once. Material for sequencing was PBMCs. These receptors were collected from a woman in her 70s in good health and CMV-seropositive.

This chain links TRBV4-2 with TRBJ2-7, with a weak D call TRBD2 (6 bases). V was trimmed by 4 bases and J by 3 bases, leaving 19 bases between them. The germline CDR1 and CDR2 sequences are LGHNA and YNFKEQ. This CDR3 has 16 residues. In nucleotides, the CDR3 is TGTGCCAGCAGCCCCCGGGGACTCGCAGTTAACTACGAGCAGTACTTC. It yields the protein CASSPRGLAVNYEQYF.

In this sample, this clone turned up once. The chain carries TRBV4-3 and TRBJ2-1; 10 nucleotides align to TRBD2. V shed 3 bases and J 4 bases; nucleotides not matched to a gene: 9. Germline V gives CDR1 LGHNA, CDR2 YSLEER. The CDR3 is 17 amino acids. CDR3 DNA: TGCGCCAGCAGCCATGAAGGCTGGACTAGCGGTTACAATGAGCAGTTCTTC. It encodes CASSHEGWTSGYNEQFF.

The V and J genes are TRBV7-3 and TRBJ2-3, with 7 positions matching TRBD1. CDR3 size: 14 residues. Trimming took 2 bases from V and 1 from J; bases not matched to a gene: 0. The germline V gene encodes CDR1 SGHTA and CDR2 FQGTGA. CDR3 bases: TGTGCCAGCAGCTTAGGACAGGGCACAGATACGCAGTATTTT. This codes for CASSLGQGTDTQYF.

V usage is TRBV30 and J usage is TRBJ1-4; tentatively, D is TRBD1 (6 bases). Between the trimmed V and J ends, which lost 1 base and 7 bases, there was a span of 13 bases. The length of the CDR3 is 14 residues. The germline gives CDR1 GTSNPN, CDR2 SVGIG (reference sequence). The CDR3 spells CAWSDRVRGEKLFF. CDR3 bases: TGTGCCTGGAGTGACAGGGTCCGGGGTGAAAAACTGTTTTTT.

The chain is built from TRBV5-5 and TRBJ2-2, with TRBD2 identical over 9 bases. The CDR3 consists of 17 residues. Germline assignment: CDR1 SGHKS and CDR2 YYEKEE (reference sequence). Losses at the gene ends were 4 bases for V and 0 bases for J; bases not matched to a gene: 7. The chain's CDR3 is CASSPRAGGPNTGELFF. The DNA of the CDR3 is TGTGCCAGCAGCCCCAGAGCGGGAGGCCCGAACACCGGGGAGCTGTTTTTT.

This clone is medium-sized (0.01 to 0.1%) within its sample. This rearrangement joins TRBV19 to TRBJ1-1, with TRBD1 matching over 7 bases. This CDR3 region has 14 residues. The V segment lost 5 bases and the J segment 1 base; nucleotides outside the gene matches: 4. The germline V gene has CDR1 LNHDA and CDR2 SQIVND (reference sequence). In DNA, the CDR3 is TGTGCCAGTAGTCGAGCAGGGGGGAACACTGAAGCTTTCTTT. Amino acids: CASSRAGGNTEAFF.

The V call is TRBV7-9, the J call TRBJ2-5; D perhaps matches TRBD2 (6 bases). V lost 6 bases and J lost 3, with 11 bases in between. The CDR3 extends over 13 amino acids. Germline V CDR1 and CDR2: SEHNR, FQNEAQ (reference sequence). The CDR3 coding sequence is TGTGCCAGCAGACCCGGACTAAAAGAGACCCAGTACTTC. Protein sequence: CASRPGLKETQYF. Full variable domain (rest looked up from reference TRBV7-9 and TRBJ2-5): DTGVSQNPRHKITKRGQNVTFRCDPISEHNRLYWYRQTLGQGPEFLTYFQNEAQLEKSRLLSDRFSAERPKGSFSTLEIQRTEQGDSAMYLCASRPGLKETQYFGPGTRLLVL.

This clone was detected once. The chain uses TRBV11-2 and TRBJ2-6; 7 nucleotides agree with TRBD1. This CDR3 has 15 amino acids. With V trimmed by 4 bases and J by 2 bases, 2 bases remained unmatched. CDR1 is SGHAT, CDR2 FQNNGV, per germline. The CDR3 DNA reads as TGTGCCAGCAGCTCAGGGGGTACTGGGGCCAACGTCCTGACTTTC. It codes for CASSSGGTGANVLTF.

J is TRBJ2-1 and V is TRBV29-1; maybe TRBD2 (7 bases). Trimming took off 8 bases at V and 8 bases at J, with 19 bases between the two ends. This CDR3 spans 13 amino acids. Germline assignment: CDR1 SQVTM and CDR2 ANQGSEA. CDR3 in DNA: TGCAGCTCCCGGGGGGCGGGTTCGGATGAGCAGTTCTTC. It translates to CSSRGAGSDEQFF.

In DNA form, the CDR3 reads TGTGCCTGGAGTGCAGGGTTTTCACCCCTCCACTTT. Encoded protein: CAWSAGFSPLHF. V usage is TRBV30 and J usage is TRBJ1-6; weak D call: TRBD1 (5 bases). Germline V gene data show CDR1 as GTSNPN and CDR2 as SVGIG (reference sequence). V gave up 1 base and J gave up 9 bases, with 7 bases separating them. The CDR3 has 12 residues.

The count of this clone is one. The chain carries TRBV9 and TRBJ2-5; D perhaps matches TRBD1 (6 bases). CDR1 SGDLS and CDR2 YYNGEE come from the germline V gene. Trimming stripped 3 bases from V and 0 bases from J, with 12 bases between. This CDR3 has 15 amino acids. CDR3 DNA sequence: TGTGCCAGCAGCGCTCGACAGGCGCACCAAGAGACCCAGTACTTC. This gives the protein CASSARQAHQETQYF.

J is TRBJ1-6 and V is TRBV7-2, with TRBD1 matching 9 bases. V gave up 5 bases and J gave up 8 bases; unmatched junction bases: 4. Germline CDR1 is SGHTA and CDR2 is FQGNSA. This CDR3 spans 14 amino acids. The CDR3 sequence is CASSTRTGDSPLHF. CDR3 in DNA: TGTGCCAGCAGCACACGGACAGGGGATTCACCCCTCCACTTT.

The chain has TRBV6-5 and TRBJ1-5; 10 bases align to TRBD1. Looked up from germline, CDR1 is MNHEY and CDR2 is SVGAGI. The CDR3 length is 13 residues. Germline trimming cut 5 bases from V and 6 bases from J; bases unmatched to any gene: 1. CDR3 coding DNA: TGTGCCAGCAGTAGGGACAGGGGTCAGCCCCAGCATTTT. This sequence encodes CASSRDRGQPQHF.

This chain links TRBV7-2 with TRBJ2-7, with a possible D match to TRBD2 (6 bases). The V and J ends lost 2 bases and 5 bases respectively, with 16 bases between them. This CDR3 has 15 residues. Germline V gives CDR1 SGHTA, CDR2 FQGNSA. CDR3 DNA sequence: TGTGCCAGCAGCTTAAGACACGGGAGTACCGACGAGCAGTACTTC. This gives the protein CASSLRHGSTDEQYF.

This clone came up a few times. CDR3 nucleotides: TGTGCCAGCAGTCCCGGGACAGAATACGAGCAGTACTTC. Translated: CASSPGTEYEQYF. The rearrangement uses TRBV2 and TRBJ2-5; 7 bases map to TRBD1. TRBJ2-7 matches the DNA end more closely, so the J call is doubtful. The length of the CDR3 is 13 residues. Germline V gene lookup returns CDR1 SNHLY and CDR2 FYNNEI.

This chain links TRBV9 with TRBJ2-1, with 9 bases lining up with TRBD1. In germline, CDR1 is SGDLS, CDR2 YYNGEE. The CDR3 loop spans 13 amino acids. V was pared by 7 bases and J by 6 bases, with 5 bases of the junction left unmatched. For the CDR3, the DNA is TGTGCCAGCGGAAGACAGGGGGGCAATGAGCAGTTCTTC. It encodes CASGRQGGNEQFF.